The 26 T cell receptor beta chains reported below all come from one sample, sequenced in a study of blood T cells in healthy people across ages. Using a J-beta primer mix together with a sample-barcoded 5' primer, a second PCR was run for roughly 6 to 12 cycles. TCRdb re-derived calls from the 5' RACE reads in MiXCR, one entry per CDR3 protein. The data show hundreds of thousands of distinct CDR3 sequences, around 68% seen once. Sequenced material: blood. The receptors originated from a man aged 25-40 years in good health.

The chain joins TRBV10-3 to TRBJ2-1; no clear D gene. The CDR3 extends over 14 amino acids. CDR1 ENHRY and CDR2 SYGVKD come from the germline V gene. V dropped 0 bases and J dropped 7 bases, with 10 bases sitting between them. CDR3 DNA sequence: TGTGCCATCAGTGAGTCCCAAAGTGGGAATGAGCAGTTCTTC. Its protein product is CAISESQSGNEQFF.

This chain connects TRBV5-1 to TRBJ2-5; 7 bases are a match to TRBD2. The J segment lost 4 bases and the V segment lost 6 bases, leaving 12 bases of the junction unmatched. The CDR3 extends over 15 amino acids. Germline assignment: CDR1 SGHRS and CDR2 YFSETQ. CDR3 protein: CASTSNGGGGETQYF. Here the CDR3 DNA reads TGCGCCAGCACCTCAAACGGCGGGGGAGGAGAGACCCAGTACTTC.

The gene calls are TRBV6-5 and TRBJ2-1, with 8 bases fitting TRBD2. The CDR3 runs 13 residues. With 8 bases clipped from V and 4 bases from J, the junction kept 4 bases outside the gene matches. Germline V gene data show CDR1 as MNHEY and CDR2 as SVGAGI. The CDR3 DNA follows: TGTGCCAGCGCGGGGGGCAAGTACAATGAGCAGTTCTTC. Amino acid sequence: CASAGGKYNEQFF.

V and J are TRBV21-1 and TRBJ1-2. TRBV21-1 is flagged as a pseudogene. The CDR3 contains 18 residues. CDR3 coding DNA: TGTGCCAGCAGCACCCTCCTCGCGGGGGTATCTGCAGACTATGGCTACACCTTC. Translated: CASSTLLAGVSADYGYTF.

V is TRBV6-2 or TRBV6-3 and J is TRBJ1-5; D gene uncertain. CDR3 length: 14 amino acids. V lost 5 bases and J 6 bases, leaving 14 bases between the germline ends. Germline assignment: CDR1 MNHEY and CDR2 SVGEGT. The DNA of the CDR3 is TGTGCCAGCAGTCCAAGGACTGCACGTCAGCCCCAGCATTTT. Amino acid sequence: CASSPRTARQPQHF.

The chain uses TRBV10-3 and TRBJ2-2, with D possibly TRBD2 on 5 matching bases. Germline loops: CDR1 ENHRY, CDR2 SYGVKD. Between the trimmed V and J ends, which lost 3 bases and 1 base, there was a span of 12 bases. The CDR3 contains 16 residues. The CDR3 DNA reads as TGTGCCATCAGTGAAATCGCAGCGGTGAACACCGGGGAGCTGTTTTTT. It yields the protein CAISEIAAVNTGELFF.

The rearrangement joins TRBV27 to TRBJ2-7; D is unclear. This CDR3 is 13 amino acids long. The germline V gene encodes CDR1 MNHEY and CDR2 SMNVEV (reference sequence). The V end lost 2 bases, the J end lost 6 bases, and 11 bases lay between the germline ends. The DNA of the CDR3 is TGTGCCAGCAGTTTAGCCCGGAAACGCGAGCAGTACTTC. Translating gives CASSLARKREQYF.

V usage is TRBV20-1 and J usage is TRBJ2-5, with D unclear. Germline assignment: CDR1 DFQATT and CDR2 SNEGSKA (reference sequence). V was trimmed by 0 bases and J by 0 bases, leaving 11 bases between them. The CDR3 spans 15 residues. The CDR3 loop reads CSAREGYPYQETQYF. In nucleotides, the CDR3 is TGCAGTGCTAGAGAGGGCTACCCGTACCAAGAGACCCAGTACTTC.

V gene TRBV7-3 combines with J gene TRBJ2-1, with D possibly TRBD1 on 6 matching bases. V was trimmed by 4 bases and J by 4 bases, leaving 17 bases between them. CDR1 and CDR2 (germline): SGHTA, FQGTGA. The CDR3 is made up of 16 amino acids. CDR3 sequence: CASSSPGSQGYNEQFF. The CDR3 DNA reads as TGTGCCAGCAGCTCCCCCGGTTCACAGGGTTACAATGAGCAGTTCTTC.

There are a few counts of this clonotype. The rearrangement links TRBV14 to TRBJ1-4; tentative D call: TRBD1 (5 bases). CDR1 is SGHDN and CDR2 is FVKESK in the germline V gene. This CDR3 has 14 amino acids. The germline V and J ends were trimmed by 1 base and 5 bases, with 8 bases remaining between them. This CDR3 reads CASSQGGANEKLFF. CDR3 coding DNA: TGTGCCAGCAGCCAAGGGGGCGCAAATGAAAAACTGTTTTTT.

The chain joins TRBV21-1 to TRBJ1-1; the D segment call TRBD1 is taken from the table without a DNA check. TRBV21-1 is recorded as a pseudogene. This CDR3 spans 14 amino acids. The CDR3 sequence is CASSKGQANTEAFF. CDR3 DNA sequence: TGTGCCAGCAGCAAAGGACAGGCGAACACTGAAGCTTTCTTT.

The V gene is TRBV20-1, the J gene TRBJ2-7, with D possibly TRBD1 on 6 matching bases. CDR1 and CDR2 (germline): DFQATT, SNEGSKA (reference sequence). The germline V and J ends were trimmed by 6 bases and 3 bases, with 12 bases remaining between them. The CDR3 runs 12 residues. The chain's CDR3 is CSALGQFYEQYF. The DNA of the CDR3 is TGCAGTGCCCTGGGACAATTCTACGAGCAGTACTTC.

The chain uses TRBV6-5 and TRBJ2-1; 9 positions agree with TRBD1. The CDR3 loop spans 16 amino acids. Germline-derived CDR1 and CDR2 are MNHEY and SVGAGI. Trimming cost V 5 bases and J 4 bases; bases outside gene matches: 9. The CDR3 loop reads CASSRPPGTGYNEQFF. CDR3 sequence (DNA): TGTGCCAGCAGTAGACCACCCGGGACAGGGTACAATGAGCAGTTCTTC.

V and J are TRBV4-1 and TRBJ1-1; D gene ambiguous. The V gene lost 5 bases and the J gene lost 1 base, with 14 bases spanning the gap. The CDR3 loop spans 15 amino acids. Germline CDR1 reads MGHRA; CDR2 reads YSYEKL. CDR3 sequence reads: CASSNDQRGNTEAFF. In DNA form, the CDR3 reads TGCGCCAGCAGCAACGACCAGAGAGGGAACACTGAAGCTTTCTTT.

The chain combines TRBV20-1 with TRBJ2-7; no clear D. Trimming took 0 bases from V and 0 from J, leaving 6 bases between them. The CDR3 is 13 amino acids. Germline lookup yields CDR1 DFQATT and CDR2 SNEGSKA (reference sequence). CDR3 nucleotide sequence: TGCAGTGCTAGAGATCCTAACTCCTACGAGCAGTACTTC. Translated: CSARDPNSYEQYF.

This clonotype has only a few counts. V usage is TRBV7-9 and J usage is TRBJ2-5; TRBD1 matches at 8 bases. The CDR3 contains 16 residues. Per the germline V gene, CDR1 is SEHNR and CDR2 is FQNEAQ (reference sequence). V shed 0 bases, J shed 6 bases, and the junction held 9 bases outside the gene matches. The CDR3 nucleotides read TGTGCCAGCAGCTTAGCCTTGACAGGGGTTGGAAAGACCCAGTACTTC. Translated: CASSLALTGVGKTQYF.

The genes are TRBV20-1 and TRBJ1-4; D is unclear. V shed 0 bases and J shed 0 bases, with 8 bases lying between them. CDR1 DFQATT and CDR2 SNEGSKA come from the germline V gene (reference sequence). The CDR3 is 15 residues long. The CDR3 nucleotides are TGCAGTGCTAGAGATTGGGTTGCAACTAATGAAAAACTGTTTTTT. Its translation: CSARDWVATNEKLFF.

This clonotype was observed once. The chain recombines TRBV9 with TRBJ1-2; weak D call: TRBD1 (5 bases). Trimming took 3 bases from V and 2 from J, leaving 14 bases between them. Germline V CDR1 and CDR2: SGDLS, YYNGEE. The CDR3 consists of 15 residues. CDR3 loop: CASSGRLRGNYGYTF. The CDR3 DNA follows: TGTGCCAGCAGCGGACGACTGCGGGGCAACTATGGCTACACCTTC.

This clonotype was detected a few times. This rearrangement joins TRBV7-9 to TRBJ2-1; D gene uncertain. The CDR3 runs 12 residues. The V end lost 5 bases, the J end lost 8 bases, and 10 bases lay between the germline ends. Looked up from germline, CDR1 is SEHNR and CDR2 is FQNEAQ (reference sequence). CDR3 loop: CASSPPNDEQFF. The CDR3, as DNA: TGTGCCAGCAGCCCCCCCAACGATGAGCAGTTCTTC.

This chain connects TRBV11-2 to TRBJ1-6; D is uncertain. This CDR3 is built from 15 residues. Germline-derived CDR1 and CDR2 are SGHAT and FQNNGV. Deletions cut 5 bases from V and 13 bases from J, with 21 bases between. The CDR3 nucleotides are TGTGCCAGCAGCCTCTACCGGGCCCCTGCTACTCCCCTCCACTTT. This sequence encodes CASSLYRAPATPLHF.

This clonotype was seen a few times. The gene calls are TRBV30 and TRBJ1-2; D may be TRBD1 (5 bases). Germline lookup yields CDR1 GTSNPN and CDR2 SVGIG (reference sequence). V gave up 5 bases and J gave up 4 bases, with 14 bases separating them. The CDR3 is 13 residues long. CDR3 sequence: CAWDGRGAYGYTF. For the CDR3, the DNA is TGTGCCTGGGATGGTCGCGGGGCCTATGGCTACACCTTC.

V and J are TRBV5-6 and TRBJ2-4; TRBD1 matches at 7 bases. The CDR3 covers 13 residues. Per the germline V gene, CDR1 is SGHDT and CDR2 is YYEEEE. Unmatched junction bases numbered 7, after V lost 0 bases and J lost 13 bases. CDR3: CASSLDRGIGQYF. CDR3 nucleotides: TGTGCCAGCAGCTTGGACAGGGGAATCGGGCAGTACTTC.

This sequence joins TRBV24-1 and TRBJ1-2, with D possibly being TRBD1 (5 bases). The germline V gene encodes CDR1 KGHDR and CDR2 SFDVKD. V was shortened by 4 bases and J by 2 bases, with 7 bases between the two germline ends. CDR3 length equals 13 residues. The CDR3 DNA follows: TGTGCCACCAGTGAGGGGGAGAACTATGGCTACACCTTC. Translation gives CATSEGENYGYTF.

The sample holds many counts of this clonotype. This rearrangement joins TRBV5-1 to TRBJ2-4; no clear D. The CDR3 contains 14 residues. Trimming removed 0 bases at V and 6 bases at J, with 10 bases between. Germline lookup yields CDR1 SGHRS and CDR2 YFSETQ. The CDR3 nucleotides are TGCGCCAGCAGCTTGGCGACCGGGCGAAACATTCAGTACTTC. It specifies CASSLATGRNIQYF.

The chain carries TRBV5-5 and TRBJ1-5; D call uncertain. CDR1 and CDR2 from the germline V gene are SGHKS and YYEKEE (reference sequence). The CDR3 is 17 residues long. V was cut by 4 bases and J by 0 bases, with 17 bases left in between. DNA for the CDR3: TGTGCCAGCAGCCCATCGGTTGGGCAGCGTAGCAATCAGCCCCAGCATTTT. Translated: CASSPSVGQRSNQPQHF.

This clonotype has more than one count but fewer than ten. The rearrangement uses TRBV6-6 and TRBJ1-5, with TRBD1 identical over 8 bases. This CDR3 has 14 residues. Unmatched junction bases numbered 7, after V lost 7 bases and J lost 5 bases. Germline CDR1 is MNHNY and CDR2 is SVGAGI (reference sequence). The CDR3 region is CASITGGRDQPQHF. The CDR3 DNA reads as TGTGCCAGCATAACAGGGGGTAGGGATCAGCCCCAGCATTTT.